This T cell receptor (beta chain) was documented in a study of cytomegalovirus exposure and HLA in healthy donors. The germline gives CDR1 LGHNA, CDR2 YSLEER. There are 16 residues in the CDR3. V was cut by 2 bases and J by 0 bases, with 13 bases left in between. The study ran its PCR with 60 Vbeta and 13 Jbeta primers. The protocol was immunoSEQ multiplex PCR, while the TCRdb copy is restricted to in-frame clones and leaves out a portion. The repertoire has some 140,000 clones, roughly four fifths of them found once; the top ten carry over 1%. Remarks on this clone: Its cognate antigen is unknown.

Findings and caveats of the study: Fewer N-insertions (relative to the roughly 610-donor mean) were reportedly seen in an Asian-associated ancestry cluster in a later analysis.

The rearrangement uses TRBV4-3 and TRBJ1-2, with D maybe TRBD1 (5 bases). The sequencing input was PBMCs. The TCR was taken from a woman between 35 and 50 years old in good health and CMV-seronegative. The CDR3 sequence is CASSQYQGKTNYGYTF. For the CDR3, the DNA is TGCGCCAGCAGCCAATACCAGGGAAAGACTAACTATGGCTACACCTTC.